Sequencing of this T cell receptor beta chain was carried out in a study of graft-versus-host responses after intestinal transplantation. For this clone: The antigen is not known.

Germline V gives CDR1 SGDLS, CDR2 YYNGEE. Trimming cost V 3 bases and J 4 bases; bases outside gene matches: 9. The CDR3 totals 15 residues. TCRdb's copy holds only in-frame clones and misses some; the assay was immunoSEQ multiplex PCR. The repertoire holds 45,000 to 50,000 clones, with nearly 95% as singletons. Source: unstimulated CD4+ T cells sorted from spleen or lymph node cells, taken before transplant. This sequence joins TRBV9 and TRBJ1-1, with 7 bases matching TRBD1. The TCR comes from a human donor who was the organ donor for an intestinal transplant. CDR3 nucleotides: TGTGCCAGCAGCGCTACAGGGGAGGTTGGCACTGAAGCTTTCTTT. Encoded protein: CASSATGEVGTEAFF.